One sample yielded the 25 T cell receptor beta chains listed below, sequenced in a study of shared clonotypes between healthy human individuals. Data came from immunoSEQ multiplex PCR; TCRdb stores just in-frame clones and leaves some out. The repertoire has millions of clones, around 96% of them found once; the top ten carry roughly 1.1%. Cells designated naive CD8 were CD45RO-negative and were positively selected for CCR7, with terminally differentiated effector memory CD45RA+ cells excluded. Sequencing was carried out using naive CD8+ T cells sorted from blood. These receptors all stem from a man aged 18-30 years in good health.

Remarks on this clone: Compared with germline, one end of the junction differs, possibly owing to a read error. CDR3 loop: CASSSRVGDTQYF. The CDR3 nucleotides read TGTGCTAGCAGCTCACGGGTGGGAGATACGCAGTATTTT. The chain links TRBV7-7 to TRBJ2-3; D remains ambiguous. The V gene's germline CDR1 is SSHAT and CDR2 FNYEAQ (reference sequence). The CDR3 has 13 amino acids.

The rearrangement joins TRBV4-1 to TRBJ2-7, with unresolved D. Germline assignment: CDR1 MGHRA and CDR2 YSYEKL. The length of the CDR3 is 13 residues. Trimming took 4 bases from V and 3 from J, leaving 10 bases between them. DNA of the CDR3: TGCGCCAGCAGCCCTGGACCCGGCTACGAGCAGTACTTC. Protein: CASSPGPGYEQYF.

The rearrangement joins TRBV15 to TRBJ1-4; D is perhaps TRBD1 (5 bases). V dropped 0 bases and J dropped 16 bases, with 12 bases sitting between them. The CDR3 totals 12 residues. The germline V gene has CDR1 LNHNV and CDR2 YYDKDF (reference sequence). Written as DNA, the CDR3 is TGTGCCACCAGCAGAGATACGGGACCCCCGTTTTTT. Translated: CATSRDTGPPFF.

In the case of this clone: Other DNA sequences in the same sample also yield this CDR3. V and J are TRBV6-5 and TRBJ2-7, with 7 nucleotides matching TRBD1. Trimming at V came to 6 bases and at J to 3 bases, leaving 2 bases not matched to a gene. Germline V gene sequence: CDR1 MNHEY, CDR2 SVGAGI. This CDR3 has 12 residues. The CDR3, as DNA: TGTGCCAGCAGCCCAGGGGGCTACGAGCAGTACTTC. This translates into CASSPGGYEQYF.

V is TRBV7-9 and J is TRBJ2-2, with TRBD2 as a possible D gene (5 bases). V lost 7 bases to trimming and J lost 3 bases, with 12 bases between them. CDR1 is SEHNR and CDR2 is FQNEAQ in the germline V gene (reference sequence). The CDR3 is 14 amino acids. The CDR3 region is CASTPTTHTGELFF. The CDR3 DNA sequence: TGTGCCAGCACCCCGACTACACACACCGGGGAGCTGTTTTTT.

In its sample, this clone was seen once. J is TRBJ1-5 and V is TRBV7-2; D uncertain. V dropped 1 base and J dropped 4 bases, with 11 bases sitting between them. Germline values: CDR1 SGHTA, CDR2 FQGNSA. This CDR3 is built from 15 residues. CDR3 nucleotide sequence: TGTGCCAGCAGCTTAGTTCTGGCAGCTAATCAGCCCCAGCATTTT. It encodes CASSLVLAANQPQHF.

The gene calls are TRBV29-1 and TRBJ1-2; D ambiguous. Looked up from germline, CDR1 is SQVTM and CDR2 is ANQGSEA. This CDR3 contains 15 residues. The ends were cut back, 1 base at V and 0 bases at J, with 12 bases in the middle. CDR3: CSVEAVANSNYGYTF. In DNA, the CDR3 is TGCAGCGTTGAAGCGGTCGCCAATTCTAACTATGGCTACACCTTC.

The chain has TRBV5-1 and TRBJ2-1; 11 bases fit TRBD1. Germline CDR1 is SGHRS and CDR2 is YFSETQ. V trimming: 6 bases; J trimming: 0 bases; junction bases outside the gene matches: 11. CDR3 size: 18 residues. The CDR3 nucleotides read TGCGCCAGCACGCCCGGACAGGGGGCCCAGAGCTCCTACAATGAGCAGTTCTTC. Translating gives CASTPGQGAQSSYNEQFF. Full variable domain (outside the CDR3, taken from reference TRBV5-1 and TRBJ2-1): KAGVTQTPRYLIKTRGQQVTLSCSPISGHRSVSWYQQTPGQGLQFLFEYFSETQRNKGNFPGRFSGRQFSNSRSEMNVSTLELGDSALYLCASTPGQGAQSSYNEQFFGPGTRLTVL.

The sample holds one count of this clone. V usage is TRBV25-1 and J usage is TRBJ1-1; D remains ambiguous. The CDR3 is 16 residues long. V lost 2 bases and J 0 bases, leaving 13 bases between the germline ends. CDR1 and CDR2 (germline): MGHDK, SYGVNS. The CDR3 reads CASSERRETMNTEAFF. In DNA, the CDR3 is TGTGCCAGCAGTGAAAGGAGGGAGACGATGAACACTGAAGCTTTCTTT.

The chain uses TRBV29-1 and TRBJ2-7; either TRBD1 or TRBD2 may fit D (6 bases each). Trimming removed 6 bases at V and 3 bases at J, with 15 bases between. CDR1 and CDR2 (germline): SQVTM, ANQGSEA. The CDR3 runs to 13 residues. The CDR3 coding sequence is TGCAGCGTCCGTTGGGGGGCTAGCTACGAGCAGTACTTC. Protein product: CSVRWGASYEQYF.

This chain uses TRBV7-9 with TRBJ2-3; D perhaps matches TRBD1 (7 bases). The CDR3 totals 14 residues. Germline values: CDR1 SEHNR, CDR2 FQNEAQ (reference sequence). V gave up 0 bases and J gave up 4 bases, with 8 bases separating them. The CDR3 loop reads CASSLARGADTQYF. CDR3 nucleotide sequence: TGTGCCAGCAGCTTAGCCAGGGGGGCAGATACGCAGTATTTT.

The CDR3 reads CASSRGTGGATSTDTQYF. CDR3 DNA sequence: TGCGCCAGCAGCAGAGGGACAGGGGGAGCAACTAGCACAGATACGCAGTATTTT. The chain couples TRBV4-1 to TRBJ2-3, with 11 nucleotides matching TRBD1. The CDR3 totals 18 residues. V trimming: 5 bases; J trimming: 0 bases; junction bases outside the gene matches: 10. Looked up from germline, CDR1 is MGHRA and CDR2 is YSYEKL.

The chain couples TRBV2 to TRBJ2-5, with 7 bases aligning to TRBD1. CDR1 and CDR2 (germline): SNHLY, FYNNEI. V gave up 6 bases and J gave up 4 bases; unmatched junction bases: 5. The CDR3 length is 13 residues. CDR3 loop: CASSKDRVETQYF. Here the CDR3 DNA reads TGTGCCAGCAGCAAAGACAGGGTAGAGACCCAGTACTTC.

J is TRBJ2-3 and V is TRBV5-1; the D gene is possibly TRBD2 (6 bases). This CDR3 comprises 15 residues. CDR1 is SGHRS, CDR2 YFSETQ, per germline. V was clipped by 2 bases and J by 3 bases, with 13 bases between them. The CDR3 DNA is TGCGCCAGCAGCTTACGGGGGTCAGCGACAGATACGCAGTATTTT. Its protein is CASSLRGSATDTQYF.

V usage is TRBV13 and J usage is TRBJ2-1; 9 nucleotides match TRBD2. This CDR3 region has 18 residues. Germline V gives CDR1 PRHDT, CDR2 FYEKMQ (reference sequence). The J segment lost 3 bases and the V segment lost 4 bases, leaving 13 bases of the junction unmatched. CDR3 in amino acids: CASSSQPYGGGVYNEQFF. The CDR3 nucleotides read TGTGCCAGCAGCTCCCAGCCCTACGGCGGGGGGGTCTACAATGAGCAGTTCTTC.

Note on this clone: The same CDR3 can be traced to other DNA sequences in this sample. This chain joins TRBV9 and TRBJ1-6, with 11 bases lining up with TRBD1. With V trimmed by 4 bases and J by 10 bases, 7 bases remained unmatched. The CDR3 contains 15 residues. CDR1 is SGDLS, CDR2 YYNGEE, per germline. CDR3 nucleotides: TGTGCCAGCAGCCCGAAGGGACAGGGGGACTCACCCCTCCACTTT. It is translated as CASSPKGQGDSPLHF.

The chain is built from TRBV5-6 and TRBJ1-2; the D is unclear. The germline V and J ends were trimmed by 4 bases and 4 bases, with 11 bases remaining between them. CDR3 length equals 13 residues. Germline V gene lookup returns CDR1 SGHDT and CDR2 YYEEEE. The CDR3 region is CASSPGWGYGYTF. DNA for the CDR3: TGTGCCAGCAGCCCGGGGTGGGGCTATGGCTACACCTTC. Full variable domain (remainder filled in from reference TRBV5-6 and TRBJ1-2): DAGVTQSPTHLIKTRGQQVTLRCSPKSGHDTVSWYQQALGQGPQFIFQYYEEEERQRGNFPDRFSGHQFPNYSSELNVNALLLGDSALYLCASSPGWGYGYTFGSGTRLTVV.

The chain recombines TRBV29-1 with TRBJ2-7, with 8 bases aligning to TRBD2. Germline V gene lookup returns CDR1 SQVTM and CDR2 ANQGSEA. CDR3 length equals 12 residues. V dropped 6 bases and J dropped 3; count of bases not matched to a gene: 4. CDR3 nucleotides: TGCAGCGTCCACCTAGCGGGCTACGAGCAGTACTTC. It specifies CSVHLAGYEQYF.

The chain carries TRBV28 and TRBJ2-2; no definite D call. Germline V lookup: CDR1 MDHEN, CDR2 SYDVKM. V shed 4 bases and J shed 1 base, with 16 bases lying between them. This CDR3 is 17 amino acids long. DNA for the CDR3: TGTGCCAGCAGTTCCACGCTGACCACCCAGAACACCGGGGAGCTGTTTTTT. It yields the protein CASSSTLTTQNTGELFF.

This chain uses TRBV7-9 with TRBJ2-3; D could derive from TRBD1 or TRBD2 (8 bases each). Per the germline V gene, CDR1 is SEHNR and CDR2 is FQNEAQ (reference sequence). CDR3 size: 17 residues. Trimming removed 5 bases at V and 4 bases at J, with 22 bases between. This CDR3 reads CASSKLAAIRGPDTQYF. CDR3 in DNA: TGTGCCAGCAGCAAACTAGCGGCGATCAGGGGGCCAGATACGCAGTATTTT.

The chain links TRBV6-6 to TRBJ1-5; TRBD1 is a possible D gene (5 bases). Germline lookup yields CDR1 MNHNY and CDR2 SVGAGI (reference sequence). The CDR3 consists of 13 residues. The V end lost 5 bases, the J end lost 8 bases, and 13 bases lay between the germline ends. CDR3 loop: CASSRQIPEPQHF. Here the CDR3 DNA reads TGTGCCAGCAGTCGACAGATCCCAGAGCCCCAGCATTTT.

The CDR3 protein is CASSVDWDISYEQYF. The CDR3 nucleotides read TGTGCCAGCAGCGTAGATTGGGACATCTCCTACGAGCAGTACTTC. The chain recombines TRBV9 with TRBJ2-7; the D gene is possibly TRBD1 (6 bases). The CDR3 is 15 residues long. Germline V gene data show CDR1 as SGDLS and CDR2 as YYNGEE. With 0 bases removed from V and 0 bases from J, the gap between germline ends came to 10 bases.

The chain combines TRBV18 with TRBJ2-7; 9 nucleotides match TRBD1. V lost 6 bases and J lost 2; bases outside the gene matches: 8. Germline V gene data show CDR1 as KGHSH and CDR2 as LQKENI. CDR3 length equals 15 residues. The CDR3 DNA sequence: TGTGCCAGCTCCGGAGGGGACAGGGCCACCTACGAGCAGTACTTC. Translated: CASSGGDRATYEQYF.

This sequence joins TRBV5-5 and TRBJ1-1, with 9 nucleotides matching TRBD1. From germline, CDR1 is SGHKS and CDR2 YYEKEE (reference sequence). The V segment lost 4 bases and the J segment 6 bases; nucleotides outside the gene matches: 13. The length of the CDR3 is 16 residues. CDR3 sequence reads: CASSHLLGQGSAEAFF. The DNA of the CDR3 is TGTGCCAGCAGCCACCTCCTAGGACAGGGGTCCGCTGAAGCTTTCTTT. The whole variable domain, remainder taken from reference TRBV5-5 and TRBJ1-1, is DAGVTQSPTHLIKTRGQQVTLRCSPISGHKSVSWYQQVLGQGPQFIFQYYEKEERGRGNFPDRFSARQFPNYSSELNVNALLLGDSALYLCASSHLLGQGSAEAFFGQGTRLTVV.

CDR3 DNA: TGTGCCAGCACCCCCATCGGGGCTAGCGCCTCCTACGAGCAGTACTTC. Its protein is CASTPIGASASYEQYF. The chain couples TRBV27 to TRBJ2-7; D might be TRBD2 (6 bases). Germline assignment: CDR1 MNHEY and CDR2 SMNVEV (reference sequence). This CDR3 region has 16 residues. V gave up 7 bases and J gave up 0 bases, with 19 bases separating them.